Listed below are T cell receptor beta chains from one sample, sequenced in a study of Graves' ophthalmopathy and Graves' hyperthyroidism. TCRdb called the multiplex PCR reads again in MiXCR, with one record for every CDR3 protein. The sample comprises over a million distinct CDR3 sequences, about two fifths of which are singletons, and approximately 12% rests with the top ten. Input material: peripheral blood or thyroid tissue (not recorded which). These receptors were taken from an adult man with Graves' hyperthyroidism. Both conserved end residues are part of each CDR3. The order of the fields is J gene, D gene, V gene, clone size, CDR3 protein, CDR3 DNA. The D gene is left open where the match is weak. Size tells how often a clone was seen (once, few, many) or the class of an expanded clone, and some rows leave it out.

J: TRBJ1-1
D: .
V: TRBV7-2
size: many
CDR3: CASSFGQKNTEAFF
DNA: TGTGCCAGCAGCTTCGGACAGAAGAACACTGAAGCTTTCTTT

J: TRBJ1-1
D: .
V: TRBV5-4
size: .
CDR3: CASSLWGSWGRVNTEAFF
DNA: TGTGCCAGCAGCTTGTGGGGGTCGTGGGGGAGAGTGAACACTGAAGCTTTCTTT

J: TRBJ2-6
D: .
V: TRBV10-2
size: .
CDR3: CASFKAGANVLTF
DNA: TGCGCCAGCTTTAAAGCTGGGGCCAACGTCCTGACTTTC

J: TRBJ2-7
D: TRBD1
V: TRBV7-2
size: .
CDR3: CASSSKGAEQYF
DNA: TGTGCCAGCAGCTCAAAGGGGGCCGAGCAGTACTTC

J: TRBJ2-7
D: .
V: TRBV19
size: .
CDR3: CASSRALAALYEQYF
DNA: TGTGCCAGTAGTAGAGCCCTAGCAGCCCTATACGAGCAGTACTTC

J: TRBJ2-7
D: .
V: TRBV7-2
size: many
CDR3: CASSFTGGGSYEQYF
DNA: TGTGCCAGCAGCTTTACCGGGGGAGGATCCTACGAGCAGTACTTC

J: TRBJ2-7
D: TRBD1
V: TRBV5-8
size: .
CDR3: CASSSTGEYEQYF
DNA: TGTGCCAGCAGCTCGACAGGGGAGTACGAGCAGTACTTC

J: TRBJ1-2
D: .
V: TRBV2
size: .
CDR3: CASSDTGLDGYTF
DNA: TGTGCCAGCAGTGACACCGGGCTTGATGGCTACACCTTC

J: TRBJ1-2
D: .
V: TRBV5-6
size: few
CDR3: CASSLEGKNYGYTF
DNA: TGTGCCAGCAGCTTGGAGGGAAAAAACTATGGCTACACCTTC

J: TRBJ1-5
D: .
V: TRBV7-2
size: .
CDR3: CASSLATAGQPQHF
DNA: TGTGCCAGCAGCTTAGCGACGGCAGGGCAGCCCCAGCATTTT

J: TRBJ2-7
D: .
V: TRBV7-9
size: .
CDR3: CASSQDQGNSYEQYF
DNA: TGCGCCAGCAGCCAAGATCAGGGGAATTCCTACGAGCAGTACTTC

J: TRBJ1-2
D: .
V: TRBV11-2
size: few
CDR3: CASSLDGTTLFGYTF
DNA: TGTGCCAGCAGCTTAGACGGGACGACCCTCTTTGGCTACACCTTC

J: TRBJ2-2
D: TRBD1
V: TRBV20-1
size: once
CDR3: CSASGAGPGTGNTGELFF
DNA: TGCAGTGCTAGCGGCGCAGGTCCCGGGACAGGGAACACCGGGGAGCTGTTTTTT

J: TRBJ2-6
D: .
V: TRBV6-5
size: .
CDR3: CATSWLSGANVLTF
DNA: TGTGCCACCAGTTGGCTGTCTGGGGCCAACGTCCTGACTTTC

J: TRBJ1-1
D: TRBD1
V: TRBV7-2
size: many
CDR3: CASSLATPGQGVNTEAFF
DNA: TGTGCCAGCAGCTTGGCCACACCGGGACAGGGAGTGAACACTGAAGCTTTCTTT

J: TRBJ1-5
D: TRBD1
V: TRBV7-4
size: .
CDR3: CASSLEGQGNQHF
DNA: TGTGCCAGCAGCTTAGAAGGACAGGGCAATCAGCATTTT

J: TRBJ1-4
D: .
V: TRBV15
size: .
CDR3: CATSSGRAGGEKLFF
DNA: TGTGCCACCAGCAGCGGTAGGGCAGGAGGGGAAAAACTGTTTTTT

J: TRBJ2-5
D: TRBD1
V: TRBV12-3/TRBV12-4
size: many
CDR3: CASSLGDRVFQETQYF
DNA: TGTGCCAGCAGTTTAGGGGACAGGGTATTCCAAGAGACCCAGTACTTC

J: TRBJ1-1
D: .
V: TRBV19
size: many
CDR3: CASRHGWSEAFF
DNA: TGTGCCAGTCGACATGGATGGTCTGAAGCTTTCTTT

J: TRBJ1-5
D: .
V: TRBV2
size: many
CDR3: CASSGTDQPQHF
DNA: TGTGCCAGCTCAGGGACCGATCAGCCCCAGCATTTT

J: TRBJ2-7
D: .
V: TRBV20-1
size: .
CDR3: CSARGTGLFTESSYEQYF
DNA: TGCAGTGCTAGAGGAACAGGGCTTTTCACTGAGAGCTCCTACGAGCAGTACTTC

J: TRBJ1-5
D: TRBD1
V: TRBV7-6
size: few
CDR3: CASSSRRQGGQPQHF
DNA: TGTGCCAGCAGCTCCCGGAGACAGGGAGGACAGCCCCAGCATTTT

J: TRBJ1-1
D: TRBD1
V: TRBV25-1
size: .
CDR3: CASERTGVMNTEAFF
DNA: TGTGCCAGCGAAAGGACAGGGGTCATGAACACTGAAGCTTTCTTT

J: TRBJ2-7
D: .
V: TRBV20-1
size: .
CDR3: CSARTSVKGEQYF
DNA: TGCAGTGCTCGAACGAGCGTAAAGGGAGAGCAGTACTTC

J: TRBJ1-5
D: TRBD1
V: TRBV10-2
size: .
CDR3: CASSEDRDSPQHF
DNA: TGCGCCAGCAGTGAGGACAGGGATTCACCCCAGCATTTT

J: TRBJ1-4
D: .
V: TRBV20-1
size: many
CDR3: CSARVGGGFEKLFF
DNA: TGCAGTGCTAGAGTGGGGGGAGGGTTCGAAAAACTGTTTTTT

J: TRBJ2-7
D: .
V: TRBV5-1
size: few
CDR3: CASSPKMDGASYEQYF
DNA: TGCGCCAGCAGCCCGAAAATGGACGGAGCCTCCTACGAGCAGTACTTC

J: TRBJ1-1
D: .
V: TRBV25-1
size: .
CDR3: CASSDGRGGINTEAFF
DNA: TGTGCCAGCAGTGATGGACGGGGGGGGATTAACACTGAAGCTTTCTTT

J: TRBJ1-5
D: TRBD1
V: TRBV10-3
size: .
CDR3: CATRTGRGHF
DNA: TGTGCCACCAGGACAGGGAGGGGGCATTTT

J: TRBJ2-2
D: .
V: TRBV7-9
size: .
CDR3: CASSLGQGGMSGTGELFF
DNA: TGTGCCAGCAGCTTAGGACAGGGCGGGATGTCGGGCACCGGGGAGCTGTTTTTT

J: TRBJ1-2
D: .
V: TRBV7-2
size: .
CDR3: CASSPPGF
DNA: TGTGCCAGCAGCCCTCCAGGGTTC

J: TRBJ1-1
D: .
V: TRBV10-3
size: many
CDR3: CAISDPMNTEAFF
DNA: TGTGCCATCAGTGACCCCATGAACACTGAAGCTTTCTTT

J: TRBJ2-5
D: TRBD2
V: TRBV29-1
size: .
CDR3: CSVEDRTRQETQYF
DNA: TGCAGCGTTGAAGATCGGACTAGGCAAGAGACCCAGTACTTC

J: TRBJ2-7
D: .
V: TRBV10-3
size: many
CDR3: CAIGEGGSSYEQYF
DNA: TGTGCCATCGGCGAGGGCGGTAGCTCCTACGAGCAGTACTTC

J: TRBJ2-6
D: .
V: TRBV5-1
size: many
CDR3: CATGEGYSGANVLTF
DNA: TGCGCCACCGGCGAAGGTTACTCTGGGGCCAACGTCCTGACTTTC

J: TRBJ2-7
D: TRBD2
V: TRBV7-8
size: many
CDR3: CASSSTSGRRSSYEQYF
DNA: TGTGCCAGCAGCTCGACTAGCGGGAGGCGGAGCTCCTACGAGCAGTACTTC

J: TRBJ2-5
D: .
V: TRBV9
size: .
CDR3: CASSVVTDSETQYF
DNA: TGTGCCAGCAGCGTAGTAACGGATTCGGAGACCCAGTACTTC

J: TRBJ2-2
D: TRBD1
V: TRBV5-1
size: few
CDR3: CASSFGQGSTGELFF
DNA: TGCGCCAGCAGCTTCGGACAGGGGAGCACCGGGGAGCTGTTTTTT

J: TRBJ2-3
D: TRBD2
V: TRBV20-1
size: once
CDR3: CSTRTSGEVDTQYF
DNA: TGCAGTACTAGGACTAGCGGGGAGGTTGATACGCAGTATTTT

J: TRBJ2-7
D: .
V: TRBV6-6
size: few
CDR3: CASTRQEISYEQYF
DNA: TGTGCCAGCACCCGACAGGAAATCTCCTACGAGCAGTACTTC

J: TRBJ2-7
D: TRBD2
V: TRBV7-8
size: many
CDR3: CASSVGTTFPYEQYF
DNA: TGTGCCAGCAGCGTAGGGACTACCTTCCCCTACGAGCAGTACTTC

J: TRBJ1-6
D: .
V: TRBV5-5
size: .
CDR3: CASSLAAWRNNSPLHF
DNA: TGTGCCAGCAGCTTGGCGGCGTGGAGAAATAATTCACCCCTCCACTTT

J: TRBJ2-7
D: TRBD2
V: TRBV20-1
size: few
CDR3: CSARPLAGGSYEQYF
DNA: TGCAGTGCTAGGCCCCTGGCGGGGGGATCCTACGAGCAGTACTTC

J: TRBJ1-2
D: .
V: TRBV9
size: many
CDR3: CASSGSGANYGYTF
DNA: TGTGCCAGCAGCGGTTCTGGGGCCAACTATGGCTACACCTTC

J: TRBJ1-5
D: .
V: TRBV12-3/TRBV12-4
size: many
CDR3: CASSFMGQPQHF
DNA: TGTGCCAGCAGTTTCATGGGGCAGCCCCAGCATTTT

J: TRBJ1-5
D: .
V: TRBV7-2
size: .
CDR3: CASSFSWTTKETQHF
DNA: TGTGCCAGCAGCTTTTCCTGGACAACGAAAGAGACCCAGCATTTT

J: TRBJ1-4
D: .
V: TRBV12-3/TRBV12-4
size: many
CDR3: CASGNKPTNEKLFF
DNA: TGTGCCAGCGGGAACAAACCAACTAATGAAAAACTGTTTTTT

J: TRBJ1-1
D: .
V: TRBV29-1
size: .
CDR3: CSGQSQITEAFF
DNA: TGCAGCGGTCAGTCTCAGATTACTGAAGCTTTCTTT

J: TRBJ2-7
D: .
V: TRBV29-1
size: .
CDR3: CSVFTSFTTAPYEQYF
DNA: TGCAGCGTCTTTACTTCATTTACGACAGCCCCATACGAGCAGTACTTC

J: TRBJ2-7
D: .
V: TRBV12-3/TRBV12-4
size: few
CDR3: CASTPTPSSEAYEQYF
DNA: TGTGCCAGCACCCCAACCCCCTCTAGCGAGGCCTACGAGCAGTACTTC

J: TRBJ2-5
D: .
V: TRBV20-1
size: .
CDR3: CSAPTSTRGETQYF
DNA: TGCAGTGCTCCGACCTCGACGCGGGGAGAGACCCAGTACTTC

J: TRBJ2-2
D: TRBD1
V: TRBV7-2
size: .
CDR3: CASSPDRKDTGELFF
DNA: TGTGCCAGCAGCCCGGACAGGAAGGACACCGGGGAGCTGTTTTTT

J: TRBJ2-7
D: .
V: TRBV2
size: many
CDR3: CASSEVQQTSYEQYF
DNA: TGTGCCAGCAGTGAAGTTCAACAGACCTCCTACGAGCAGTACTTC

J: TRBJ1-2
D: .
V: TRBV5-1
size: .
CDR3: CASSLEGRAGGYTF
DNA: TGCGCCAGCAGCTTGGAGGGCAGGGCGGGCGGCTACACCTTC

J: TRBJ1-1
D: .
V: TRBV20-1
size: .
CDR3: CSAPSRGRLNTEAFF
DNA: TGCAGTGCCCCCTCTCGCGGCAGGCTTAACACTGAAGCTTTCTTT